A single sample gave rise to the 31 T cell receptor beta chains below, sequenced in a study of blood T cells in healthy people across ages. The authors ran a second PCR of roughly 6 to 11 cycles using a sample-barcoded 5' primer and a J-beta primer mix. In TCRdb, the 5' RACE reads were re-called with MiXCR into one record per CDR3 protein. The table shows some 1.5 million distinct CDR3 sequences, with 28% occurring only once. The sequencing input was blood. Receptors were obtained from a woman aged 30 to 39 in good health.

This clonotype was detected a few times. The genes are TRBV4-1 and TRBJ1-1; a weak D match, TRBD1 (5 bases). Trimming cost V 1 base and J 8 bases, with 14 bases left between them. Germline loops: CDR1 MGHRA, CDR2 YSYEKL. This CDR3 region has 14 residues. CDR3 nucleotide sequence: TGCGCCAGCAGCCAAGTGGGGTTAGACAGCGAAGCTTTCTTT. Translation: CASSQVGLDSEAFF.

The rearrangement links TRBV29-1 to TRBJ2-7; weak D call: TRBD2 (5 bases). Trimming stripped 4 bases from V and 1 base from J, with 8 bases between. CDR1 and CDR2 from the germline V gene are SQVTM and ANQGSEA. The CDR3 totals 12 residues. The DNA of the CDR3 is TGCAGCGTTGTCGGGATGTCCTACGAGCAGTACTTC. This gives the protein CSVVGMSYEQYF.

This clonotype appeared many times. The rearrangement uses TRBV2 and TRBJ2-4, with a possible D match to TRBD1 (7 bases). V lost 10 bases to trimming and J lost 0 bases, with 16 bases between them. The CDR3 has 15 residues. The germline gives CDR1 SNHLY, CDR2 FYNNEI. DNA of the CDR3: TGTGCCACTTCACGCGGGGACAGAGCCAAAAACATTCAGTACTTC. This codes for CATSRGDRAKNIQYF. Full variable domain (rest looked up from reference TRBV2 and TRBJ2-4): EPEVTQTPSHQVTQMGQEVILRCVPISNHLYFYWYRQILGQKVEFLVSFYNNEISEKSEIFDDQFSVERPDGSNFTLKIRSTKLEDSAMYFCATSRGDRAKNIQYFGAGTRLSVL.

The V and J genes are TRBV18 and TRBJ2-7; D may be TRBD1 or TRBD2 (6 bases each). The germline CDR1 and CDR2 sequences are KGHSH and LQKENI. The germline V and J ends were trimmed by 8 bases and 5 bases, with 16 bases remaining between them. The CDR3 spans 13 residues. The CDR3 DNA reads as TGTGCCAGCACGCCCGGGGGCAACGACGAGCAGTACTTC. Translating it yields CASTPGGNDEQYF.

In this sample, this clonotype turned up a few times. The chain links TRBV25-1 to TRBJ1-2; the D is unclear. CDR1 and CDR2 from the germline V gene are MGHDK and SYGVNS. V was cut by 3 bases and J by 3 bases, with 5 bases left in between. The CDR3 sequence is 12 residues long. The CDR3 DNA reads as TGTGCCAGCAGTGAGGATTACTATGGCTACACCTTC. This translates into CASSEDYYGYTF.

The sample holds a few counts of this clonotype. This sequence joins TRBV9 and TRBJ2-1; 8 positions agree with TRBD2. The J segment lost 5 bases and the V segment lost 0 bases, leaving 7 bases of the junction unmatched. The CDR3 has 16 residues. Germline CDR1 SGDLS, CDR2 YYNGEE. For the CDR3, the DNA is TGTGCCAGCAGCGTAGGGATAGCGGGGAGTAACAATGAGCAGTTCTTC. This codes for CASSVGIAGSNNEQFF.

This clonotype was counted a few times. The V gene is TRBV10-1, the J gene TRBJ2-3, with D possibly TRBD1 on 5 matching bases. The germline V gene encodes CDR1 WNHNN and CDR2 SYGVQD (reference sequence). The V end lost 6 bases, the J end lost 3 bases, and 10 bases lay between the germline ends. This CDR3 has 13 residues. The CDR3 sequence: CASRKGLTDTQYF. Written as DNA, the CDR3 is TGCGCCAGCAGAAAGGGGCTTACAGATACGCAGTATTTT.

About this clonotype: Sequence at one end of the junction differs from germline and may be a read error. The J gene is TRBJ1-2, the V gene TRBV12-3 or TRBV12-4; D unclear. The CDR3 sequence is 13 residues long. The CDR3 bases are TGTGCCGGCAGTTTTTTCCAGAACTATGGCTACACCTTC. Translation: CAGSFFQNYGYTF.

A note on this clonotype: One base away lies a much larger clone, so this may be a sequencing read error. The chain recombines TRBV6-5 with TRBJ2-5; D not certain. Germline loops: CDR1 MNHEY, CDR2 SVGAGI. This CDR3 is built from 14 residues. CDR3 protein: CAISYSSDVGTQYF. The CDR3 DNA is TGTGCCATCAGTTACTCGAGCGATGTAGGGACCCAGTACTTC.

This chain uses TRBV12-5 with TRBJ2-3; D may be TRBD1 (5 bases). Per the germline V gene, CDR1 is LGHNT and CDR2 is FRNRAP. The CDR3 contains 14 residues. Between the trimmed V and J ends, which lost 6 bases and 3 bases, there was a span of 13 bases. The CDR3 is CASGLAAGTDTQYF. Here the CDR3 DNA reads TGTGCTAGTGGCCTGGCGGCAGGGACAGATACGCAGTATTTT.

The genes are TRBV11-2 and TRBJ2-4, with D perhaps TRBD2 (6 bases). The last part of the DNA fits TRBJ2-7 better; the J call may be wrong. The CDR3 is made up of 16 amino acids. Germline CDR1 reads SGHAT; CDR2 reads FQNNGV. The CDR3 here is CASSPRLVLGSYEQYF. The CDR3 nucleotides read TGTGCCAGCAGCCCTAGACTAGTTCTTGGGTCCTACGAGCAGTACTTC.

The CDR3 DNA sequence: TGTGCCAGCAGTCCTTCCGGACGGGAGGGAGAGGAGACCCAGTACTTC. Translating it yields CASSPSGREGEETQYF. V gene TRBV3-1 combines with J gene TRBJ2-5; 8 bases fit TRBD2. After removal of 6 bases from V and 5 bases from J, the junction contained 14 bases not matched to a gene. CDR3 length: 16 residues. Germline CDR1 LGHDT, CDR2 YNNKEL (reference sequence).

CDR3 region: CASSESTGGGGYTF. CDR3 bases: TGTGCCAGCAGTGAATCTACAGGGGGCGGTGGCTACACCTTC. The rearrangement uses TRBV6-1 and TRBJ1-2, with 9 bases lining up with TRBD1. The germline V gene encodes CDR1 MNHNS and CDR2 SASEGT. The CDR3 spans 14 residues. Trimming took 2 bases from V and 7 from J; bases not matched to a gene: 5.

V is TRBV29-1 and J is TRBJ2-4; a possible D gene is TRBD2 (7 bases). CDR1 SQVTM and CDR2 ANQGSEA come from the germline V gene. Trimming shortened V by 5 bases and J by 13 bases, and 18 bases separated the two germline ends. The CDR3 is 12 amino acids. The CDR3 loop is CSVKGGAYGQYF. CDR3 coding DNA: TGCAGCGTTAAAGGGGGGGCTTACGGGCAGTACTTC. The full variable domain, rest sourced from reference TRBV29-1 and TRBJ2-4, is SAVISQKPSRDICQRGTSLTIQCQVDSQVTMMFWYRQQPGQSLTLIATANQGSEATYESGFVIDKFPISRPNLTFSTLTVSNMSPEDSSIYLCSVKGGAYGQYFGAGTRLSVL.

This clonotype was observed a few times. DNA for the CDR3: TGCGCCAGCAGCTTGTGGCGGTCTAGCACAGATACGCAGTATTTT. Its translation is CASSLWRSSTDTQYF. The gene calls are TRBV5-1 and TRBJ2-3; D ambiguous. The CDR3 has 15 amino acids. Deletions cut 1 base from V and 0 bases from J, with 9 bases between. Germline V lookup: CDR1 SGHRS, CDR2 YFSETQ.

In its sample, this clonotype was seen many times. The CDR3 region has the DNA TGTGCCAGCCGGAGGGGCCACGAGCAGTACTTC. Its protein product is CASRRGHEQYF. This chain uses TRBV4-2 with TRBJ2-7; perhaps TRBD2 as D (6 bases). Germline V gene data show CDR1 as LGHNA and CDR2 as YNFKEQ. The V end was cut by 8 bases, the J end by 5 bases, with 10 bases between. The CDR3 has 11 residues.

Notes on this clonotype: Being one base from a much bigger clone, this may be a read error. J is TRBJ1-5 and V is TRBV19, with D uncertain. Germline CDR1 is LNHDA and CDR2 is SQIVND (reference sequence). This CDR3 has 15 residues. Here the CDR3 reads CASSIPGDSDQPQHF. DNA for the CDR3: TGTGCCAGTAGTATACCCGGAGATAGCGATCAGCCCCAGCATTTT. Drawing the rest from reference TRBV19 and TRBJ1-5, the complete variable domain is DGGITQSPKYLFRKEGQNVTLSCEQNLNHDAMYWYRQDPGQGLRLIYYSQIVNDFQKGDIAEGYSVSREKKESFPLTVTSAQKNPTAFYLCASSIPGDSDQPQHFGDGTRLSIL.

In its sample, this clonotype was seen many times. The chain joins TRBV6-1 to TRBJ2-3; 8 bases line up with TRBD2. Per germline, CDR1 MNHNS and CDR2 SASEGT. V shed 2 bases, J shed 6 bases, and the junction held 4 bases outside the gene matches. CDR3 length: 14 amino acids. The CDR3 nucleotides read TGTGCCAGCAGTGAACGGACTAGCTTTGATACGCAGTATTTT. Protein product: CASSERTSFDTQYF.

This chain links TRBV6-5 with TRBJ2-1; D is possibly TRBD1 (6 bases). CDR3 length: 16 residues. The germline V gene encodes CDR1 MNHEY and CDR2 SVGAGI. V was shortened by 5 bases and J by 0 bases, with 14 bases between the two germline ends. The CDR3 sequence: CASSPVQGISYNEQFF. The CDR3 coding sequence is TGTGCCAGCAGTCCGGTACAGGGCATCTCCTACAATGAGCAGTTCTTC.

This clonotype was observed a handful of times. Written as DNA, the CDR3 is TGTGCCAGCATCCCCCCGGGCCACCCCTACACCGGGGAGCTGTTTTTT. It translates to CASIPPGHPYTGELFF. The gene calls are TRBV12-3 or TRBV12-4 and TRBJ2-2, with no clear D. This CDR3 contains 16 residues. The V and J ends lost 7 bases and 3 bases respectively, with 18 bases between them.

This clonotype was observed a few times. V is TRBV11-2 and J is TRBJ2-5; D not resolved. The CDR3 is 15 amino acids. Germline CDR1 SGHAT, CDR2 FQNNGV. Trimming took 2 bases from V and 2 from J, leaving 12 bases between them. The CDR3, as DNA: TGTGCCAGCAGCTTAAGACGTAATACACAAGAGACCCAGTACTTC. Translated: CASSLRRNTQETQYF.

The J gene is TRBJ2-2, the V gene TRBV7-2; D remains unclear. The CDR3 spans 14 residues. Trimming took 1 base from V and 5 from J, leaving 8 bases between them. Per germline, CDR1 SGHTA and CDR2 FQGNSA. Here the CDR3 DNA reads TGTGCCAGCAGCTTAGGAAAACAAACCGGGGAGCTGTTTTTT. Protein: CASSLGKQTGELFF.

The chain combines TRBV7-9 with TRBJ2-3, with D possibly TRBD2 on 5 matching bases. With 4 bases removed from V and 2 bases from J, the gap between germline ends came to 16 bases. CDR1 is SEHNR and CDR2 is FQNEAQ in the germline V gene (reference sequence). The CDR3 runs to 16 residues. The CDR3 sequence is CASSSSLGRSTDTQYF. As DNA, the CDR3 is TGTGCCAGCAGCTCCTCACTAGGCAGGTCCACAGATACGCAGTATTTT. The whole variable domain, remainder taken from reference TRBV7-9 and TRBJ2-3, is DTGVSQNPRHKITKRGQNVTFRCDPISEHNRLYWYRQTLGQGPEFLTYFQNEAQLEKSRLLSDRFSAERPKGSFSTLEIQRTEQGDSAMYLCASSSSLGRSTDTQYFGPGTRLTVL.

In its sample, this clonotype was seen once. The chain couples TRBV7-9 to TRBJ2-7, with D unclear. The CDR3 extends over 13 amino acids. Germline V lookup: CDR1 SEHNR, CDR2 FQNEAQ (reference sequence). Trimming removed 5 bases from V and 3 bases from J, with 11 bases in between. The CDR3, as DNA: TGTGCCAGCAGCCATGGTCCGAACTACGAGCAGTACTTC. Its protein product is CASSHGPNYEQYF.

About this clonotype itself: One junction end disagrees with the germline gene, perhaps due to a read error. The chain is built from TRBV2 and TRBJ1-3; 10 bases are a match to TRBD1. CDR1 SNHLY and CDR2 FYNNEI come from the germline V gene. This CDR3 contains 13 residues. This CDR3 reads CAASRQGANTIYF. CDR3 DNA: TGCGCCGCTAGTCGACAGGGGGCGAACACCATATATTTT. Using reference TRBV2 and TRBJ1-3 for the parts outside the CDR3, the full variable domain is EPEVTQTPSHQVTQMGQEVILRCVPISNHLYFYWYRQILGQKVEFLVSFYNNEISEKSEIFDDQFSVERPDGSNFTLKIRSTKLEDSAMYFCAASRQGANTIYFGEGSWLTVV.

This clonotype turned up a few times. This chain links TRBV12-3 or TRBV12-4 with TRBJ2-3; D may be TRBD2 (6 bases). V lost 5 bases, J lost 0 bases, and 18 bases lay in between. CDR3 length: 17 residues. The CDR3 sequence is CASSHPSTSFSTDTQYF. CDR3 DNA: TGTGCCAGCAGTCACCCGAGTACTAGCTTTAGCACAGATACGCAGTATTTT.

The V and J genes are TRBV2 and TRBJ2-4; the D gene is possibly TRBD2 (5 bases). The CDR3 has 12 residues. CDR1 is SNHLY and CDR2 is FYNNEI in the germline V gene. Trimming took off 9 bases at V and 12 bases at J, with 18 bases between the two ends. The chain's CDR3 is CASTRTEATQYF. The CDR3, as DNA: TGTGCCAGTACACGGACGGAGGCTACTCAGTACTTC.

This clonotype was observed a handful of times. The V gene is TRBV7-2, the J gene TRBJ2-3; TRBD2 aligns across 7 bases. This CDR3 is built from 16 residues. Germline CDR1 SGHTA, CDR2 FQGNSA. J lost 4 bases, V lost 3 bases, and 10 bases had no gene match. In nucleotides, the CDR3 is TGTGCCAGCAGCTTCCCTGCGGGAGAGGTCTCAGATACGCAGTATTTT. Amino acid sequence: CASSFPAGEVSDTQYF. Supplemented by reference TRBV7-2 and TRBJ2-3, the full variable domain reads GAGVSQSPSNKVTEKGKDVELRCDPISGHTALYWYRQSLGQGLEFLIYFQGNSAPDKSGLPSDRFSAERTGGSVSTLTIQRTQQEDSAVYLCASSFPAGEVSDTQYFGPGTRLTVL.

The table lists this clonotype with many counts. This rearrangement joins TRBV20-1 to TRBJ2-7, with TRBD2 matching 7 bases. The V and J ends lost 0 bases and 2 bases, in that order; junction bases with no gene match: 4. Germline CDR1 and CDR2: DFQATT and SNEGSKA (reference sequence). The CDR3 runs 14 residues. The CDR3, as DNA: TGCAGTGCTAGAGATACGACTAGCCCCTACGAGCAGTACTTC. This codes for CSARDTTSPYEQYF.

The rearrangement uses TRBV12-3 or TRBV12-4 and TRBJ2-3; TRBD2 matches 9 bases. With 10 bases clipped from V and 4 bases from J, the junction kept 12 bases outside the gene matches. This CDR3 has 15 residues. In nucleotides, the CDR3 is TGTGCCAACAGACCCGGGACTAGCTCCCCAGATACGCAGTATTTT. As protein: CANRPGTSSPDTQYF.

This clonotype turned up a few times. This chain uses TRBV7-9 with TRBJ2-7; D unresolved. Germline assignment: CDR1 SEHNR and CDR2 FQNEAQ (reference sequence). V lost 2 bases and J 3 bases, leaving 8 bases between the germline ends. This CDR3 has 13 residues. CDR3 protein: CASSLQSCYEQYF. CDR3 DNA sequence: TGTGCCAGCAGCTTACAATCGTGCTACGAGCAGTACTTC.